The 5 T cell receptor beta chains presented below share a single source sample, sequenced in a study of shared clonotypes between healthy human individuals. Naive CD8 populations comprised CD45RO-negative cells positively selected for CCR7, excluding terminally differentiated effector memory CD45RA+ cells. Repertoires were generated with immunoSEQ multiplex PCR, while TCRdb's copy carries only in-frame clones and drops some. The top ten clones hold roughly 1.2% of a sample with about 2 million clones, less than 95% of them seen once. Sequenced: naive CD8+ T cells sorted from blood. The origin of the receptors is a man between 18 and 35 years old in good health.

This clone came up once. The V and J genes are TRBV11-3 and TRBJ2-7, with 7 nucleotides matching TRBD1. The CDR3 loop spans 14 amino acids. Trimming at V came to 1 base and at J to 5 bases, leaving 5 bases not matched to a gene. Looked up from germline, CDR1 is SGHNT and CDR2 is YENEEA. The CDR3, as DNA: TGTGCCAGCAGCTTAGGAGAGGGGGCGGACGAGCAGTACTTC. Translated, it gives CASSLGEGADEQYF.

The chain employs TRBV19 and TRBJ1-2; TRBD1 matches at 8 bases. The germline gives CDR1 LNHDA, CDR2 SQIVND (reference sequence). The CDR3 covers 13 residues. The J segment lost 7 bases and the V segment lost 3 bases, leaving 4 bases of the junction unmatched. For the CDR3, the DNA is TGTGCCAGTAGTATCGGACAGGGATTTGGCTACACCTTC. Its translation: CASSIGQGFGYTF.

The CDR3: CASSSDGDTGSPLHF. In DNA form, the CDR3 reads TGTGCCAGCAGCTCGGACGGGGACACTGGTTCACCCCTCCACTTT. V usage is TRBV13 and J usage is TRBJ1-6, with D maybe TRBD1 (6 bases). The CDR3 length is 15 residues. Germline loops: CDR1 PRHDT, CDR2 FYEKMQ (reference sequence). V lost 4 bases and J lost 9, with 16 bases in between.

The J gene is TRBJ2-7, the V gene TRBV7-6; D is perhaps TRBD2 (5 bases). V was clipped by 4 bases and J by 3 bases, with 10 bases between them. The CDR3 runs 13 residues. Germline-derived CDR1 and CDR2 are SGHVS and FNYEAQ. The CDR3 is CASSSRAVYEQYF. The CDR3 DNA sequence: TGTGCCAGCAGCTCGAGGGCAGTCTACGAGCAGTACTTC.

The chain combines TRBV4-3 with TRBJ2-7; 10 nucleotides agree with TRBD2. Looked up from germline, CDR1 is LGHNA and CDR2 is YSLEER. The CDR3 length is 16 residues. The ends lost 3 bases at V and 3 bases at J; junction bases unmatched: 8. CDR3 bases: TGCGCCAGCAGCCACGGTACTAGCGGGGCTTTCTACGAGCAGTACTTC. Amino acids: CASSHGTSGAFYEQYF.